The clone carrying this TCR beta chain was observed a handful of times. The antigen is undetermined. The CDR3 length is 17 residues. Trimming removed 4 bases from V and 4 bases from J; junction bases left unmatched: 10. CDR1 is SGHTA and CDR2 is FQGNSA in the germline V gene. TCRdb independently ran MiXCR on the 5' RACE reads; one entry per CDR3 protein. The sample yields over 450,000 distinct CDR3 sequences, about 13% seen once. The data are from a study of CD8 T cells in ankylosing spondylitis. General study points: It was reported that disease-linked clones were significantly enriched in matched ankylosing spondylitis synovial fluid. Ankylosing spondylitis blood seemed to carry a telltale TCR beta motif made of roughly 8 highly homologous variants.

Sequencing was done on a sample of blood, either unsorted or a sorted T cell fraction (not recorded which). This TCR derives from a male donor with ankylosing spondylitis. This chain connects TRBV7-2 to TRBJ1-2; 12 nucleotides agree with TRBD1. CDR3 coding DNA: TGTGCCAGCAGCTCTCCGGGACAGGGGGCGCTCAGCTATGGCTACACCTTC. The encoded protein is CASSSPGQGALSYGYTF. The full variable domain, completed using reference TRBV7-2 and TRBJ1-2, is GAGVSQSPSNKVTEKGKDVELRCDPISGHTALYWYRQSLGQGLEFLIYFQGNSAPDKSGLPSDRFSAERTGGSVSTLTIQRTQQEDSAVYLCASSSPGQGALSYGYTFGSGTRLTVV.